One sample yielded the 10 T cell receptor beta chains listed below, sequenced in a study of T cell responses to AZD1222 COVID-19 vaccine. Clones were read by immunoSEQ multiplex PCR, and TCRdb kept only the in-frame ones, dropping some. Of under 300,000 clones in the sample, 85% to 95% were seen once. Source: peripheral blood, taken on day 0 of AZD1222 vaccination. These receptors all come from an adult in good health.

The V and J genes are TRBV28 and TRBJ1-5, with a weak D call TRBD1 (6 bases). Germline CDR1 and CDR2: MDHEN and SYDVKM. The V end lost 3 bases, the J end lost 4 bases, and 13 bases lay between the germline ends. This CDR3 is 15 amino acids long. CDR3 sequence reads: CASSFVRGGNQPQHF. DNA for the CDR3: TGTGCCAGCAGTTTTGTCAGGGGAGGGAATCAGCCCCAGCATTTT.

This clone showed up just a few times. The rearrangement links TRBV12-2 to TRBJ2-7; the D segment call TRBD2 is taken from the table without a DNA check. TRBV12-2 is a known pseudogene. The CDR3 length is 18 residues. The DNA of the CDR3 is TGTGCAAGTCGCTTAGCGGGTCCGGGGTACAGCGGGAGAAACGAGCAGTACTTC. Its protein is CASRLAGPGYSGRNEQYF.

The chain links TRBV6-1 to TRBJ1-5; D may be TRBD1 (5 bases). From germline, CDR1 is MNHNS and CDR2 SASEGT. V was pared by 3 bases and J by 2 bases, with 11 bases between. This CDR3 is built from 15 residues. CDR3 bases: TGTGCCAGCAGTGACCCGGCGGGGGGCAATCAGCCCCAGCATTTT. It yields the protein CASSDPAGGNQPQHF.

The rearrangement joins TRBV19 to TRBJ2-2, with a tentative D call TRBD1 (6 bases). CDR1 is LNHDA and CDR2 is SQIVND in the germline V gene (reference sequence). This CDR3 is 13 amino acids long. Trimming stripped 5 bases from V and 6 bases from J, with 10 bases between. In DNA, the CDR3 is TGTGCCAGTAGTGAACAGGGTCCCGGGGAGCTGTTTTTT. Its translation is CASSEQGPGELFF.

The chain links TRBV5-5 to TRBJ1-3; D unclear. CDR3 length: 15 residues. Trimming shortened V by 0 bases and J by 0 bases, and 7 bases separated the two germline ends. CDR1 SGHKS and CDR2 YYEKEE come from the germline V gene (reference sequence). CDR3 protein: CASSLEWGSGNTIYF. The CDR3 DNA sequence: TGTGCCAGCAGCTTGGAGTGGGGCTCTGGAAACACCATATATTTT.

This clone was counted a few times. J is TRBJ1-5 and V is TRBV5-5; D not resolved. V was trimmed by 1 base and J by 9 bases, leaving 11 bases between them. Germline values: CDR1 SGHKS, CDR2 YYEKEE (reference sequence). The CDR3 covers 13 residues. CDR3 nucleotide sequence: TGTGCCAGCAGCTTGAGTGAGACCCGGCCCCAGCATTTT. It codes for CASSLSETRPQHF.

The chain recombines TRBV15 with TRBJ1-4; 7 bases are a match to TRBD1. Germline V gives CDR1 LNHNV, CDR2 YYDKDF (reference sequence). The J segment lost 8 bases and the V segment lost 4 bases, leaving 7 bases of the junction unmatched. The CDR3 length is 14 residues. CDR3 DNA: TGTGCCACCAGCAAAACAGGGGTAGTGGAAAAACTGTTTTTT. Its protein product is CATSKTGVVEKLFF. Filled out from reference TRBV15 and TRBJ1-4, the complete variable domain reads DAMVIQNPRYQVTQFGKPVTLSCSQTLNHNVMYWYQQKSSQAPKLLFHYYDKDFNNEADTPDNFQSRRPNTSFCFLDIRSPGLGDTAMYLCATSKTGVVEKLFFGSGTQLSVL.

The J gene is TRBJ2-7, the V gene TRBV29-1; D unresolved. The CDR3 is 11 amino acids. The V end lost 4 bases, the J end lost 2 bases, and 6 bases lay between the germline ends. Germline assignment: CDR1 SQVTM and CDR2 ANQGSEA. CDR3 nucleotides: TGCAGCGTTGCTGGGCCCTACGAGCAGTACTTC. It yields the protein CSVAGPYEQYF.

The chain uses TRBV3-1 (or the pseudogene TRBV3-2) and TRBJ1-4; D call uncertain. V lost 7 bases, J lost 2 bases, and 14 bases lay in between. The CDR3 sequence is 15 residues long. Germline values: CDR1 LGHDT, CDR2 YNNKEL (reference sequence). Here the CDR3 reads CASTLRGGTNEKLFF. The CDR3 nucleotides are TGTGCCAGCACCCTGCGGGGAGGGACTAATGAAAAACTGTTTTTT.

The rearrangement links TRBV3-1 (or the pseudogene TRBV3-2) to TRBJ1-1; 7 bases fit TRBD1. CDR3 length equals 16 residues. The germline V gene has CDR1 LGHDT and CDR2 YNNKEL (reference sequence). Trimming removed 8 bases from V and 2 bases from J; junction bases left unmatched: 14. The CDR3 region has the DNA TGTGCCAGCGCGCCCCCTCCAGGGGGGAGAAACACTGAAGCTTTCTTT. Amino acid sequence: CASAPPPGGRNTEAFF.